This entry is about one TCR beta chain. The target antigen is unknown. The CDR3 covers 14 residues. The germline V gene encodes CDR1 DFQATT and CDR2 SNEGSKA (reference sequence). The V and J ends lost 6 bases and 8 bases respectively, with 20 bases between them. The data derive from a study of CD8 T cells in ankylosing spondylitis. Study-level points and caveats: Certain motif variants had earlier been reported in reactive arthritis synovial fluid and blood. Blood of patients with ankylosing spondylitis appeared to be characterized by a TCR beta motif of eight or nine highly homologous variants. As reported, disease-linked clones showed significant enrichment in matched ankylosing spondylitis synovial fluid.

A quantitative 5'-RACE method, one with molecular barcodes, was used to make TCR beta libraries. TCRdb re-called the 5' RACE reads with MiXCR, one entry per CDR3 protein. The table records about 540,000 distinct CDR3 sequences, about 13% of them present only once. Sequencing was done on a sample of blood, either unsorted or a sorted T cell fraction (not recorded which). The sequence came from a male donor with ankylosing spondylitis. V and J are TRBV20-1 and TRBJ2-1, with D possibly matching TRBD2 (5 bases). This chain's CDR3 is CSAPTGGFYDEQFF. The CDR3 DNA follows: TGCAGTGCCCCGACTGGAGGCTTTTATGATGAGCAGTTCTTC.